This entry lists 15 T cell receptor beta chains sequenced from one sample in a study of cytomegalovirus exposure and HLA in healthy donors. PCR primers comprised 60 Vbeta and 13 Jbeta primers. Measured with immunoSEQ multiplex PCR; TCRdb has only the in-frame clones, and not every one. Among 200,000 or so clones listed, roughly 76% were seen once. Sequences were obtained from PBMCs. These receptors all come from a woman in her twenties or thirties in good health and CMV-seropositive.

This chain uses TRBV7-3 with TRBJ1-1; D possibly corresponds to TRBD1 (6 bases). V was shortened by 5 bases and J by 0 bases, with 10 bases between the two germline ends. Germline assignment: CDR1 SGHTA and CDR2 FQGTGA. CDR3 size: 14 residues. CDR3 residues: CASSPGQMNTEAFF. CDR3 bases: TGTGCCAGCAGCCCCGGACAGATGAACACTGAAGCTTTCTTT.

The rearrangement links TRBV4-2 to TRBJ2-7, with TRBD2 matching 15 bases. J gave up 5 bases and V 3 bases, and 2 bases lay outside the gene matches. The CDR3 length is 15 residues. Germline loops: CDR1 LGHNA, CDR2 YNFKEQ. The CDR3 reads CASSQGTSGGHEQYF. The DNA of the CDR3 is TGTGCCAGCAGCCAGGGGACTAGCGGGGGGCACGAGCAGTACTTC.

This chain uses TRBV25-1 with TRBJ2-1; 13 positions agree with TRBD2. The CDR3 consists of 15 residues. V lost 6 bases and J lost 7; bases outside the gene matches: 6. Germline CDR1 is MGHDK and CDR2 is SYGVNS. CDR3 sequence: CASRQTSGRWNEQFF. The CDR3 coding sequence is TGTGCCAGCAGGCAGACTAGCGGGAGGTGGAATGAGCAGTTCTTC.

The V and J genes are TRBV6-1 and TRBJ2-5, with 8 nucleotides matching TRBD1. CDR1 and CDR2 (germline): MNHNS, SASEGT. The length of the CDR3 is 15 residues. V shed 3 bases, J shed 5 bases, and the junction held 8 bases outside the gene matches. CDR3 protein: CASSDGQGARETQYF. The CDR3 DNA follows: TGTGCCAGCAGTGATGGGCAGGGGGCGCGGGAGACCCAGTACTTC.

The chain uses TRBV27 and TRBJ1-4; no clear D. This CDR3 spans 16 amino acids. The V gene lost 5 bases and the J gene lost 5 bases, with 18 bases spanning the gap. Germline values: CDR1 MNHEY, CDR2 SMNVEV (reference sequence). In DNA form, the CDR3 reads TGTGCCAGCAGTGGGTACACCACGGGAAGCAATGAAAAACTGTTTTTT. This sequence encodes CASSGYTTGSNEKLFF.

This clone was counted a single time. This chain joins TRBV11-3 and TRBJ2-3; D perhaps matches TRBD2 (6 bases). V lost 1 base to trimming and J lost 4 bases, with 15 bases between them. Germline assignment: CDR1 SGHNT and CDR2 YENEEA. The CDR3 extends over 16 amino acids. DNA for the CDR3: TGTGCCAGCAGCTTAGTTTCCGGGAGTAGAGCAGATACGCAGTATTTT. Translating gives CASSLVSGSRADTQYF.

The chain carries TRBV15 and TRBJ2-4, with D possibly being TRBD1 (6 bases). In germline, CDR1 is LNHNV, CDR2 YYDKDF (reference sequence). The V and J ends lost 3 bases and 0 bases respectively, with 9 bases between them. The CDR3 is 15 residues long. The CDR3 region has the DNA TGTGCCACCAGCAGGGCAGGGGCAGCCAAAAACATTCAGTACTTC. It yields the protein CATSRAGAAKNIQYF.

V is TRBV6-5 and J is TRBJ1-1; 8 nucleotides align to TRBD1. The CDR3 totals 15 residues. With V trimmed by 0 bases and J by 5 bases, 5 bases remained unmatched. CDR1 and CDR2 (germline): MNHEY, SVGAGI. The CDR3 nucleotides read TGTGCCAGCAGTTACTCGTACAGGGGGAGTACTGAAGCTTTCTTT. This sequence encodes CASSYSYRGSTEAFF.

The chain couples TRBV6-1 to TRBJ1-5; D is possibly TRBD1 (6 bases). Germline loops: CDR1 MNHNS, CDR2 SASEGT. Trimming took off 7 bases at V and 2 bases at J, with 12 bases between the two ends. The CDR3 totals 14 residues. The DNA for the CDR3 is TGTGCCAGCACTCAGGCAGGGGGCAATCAGCCCCAGCATTTT. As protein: CASTQAGGNQPQHF.

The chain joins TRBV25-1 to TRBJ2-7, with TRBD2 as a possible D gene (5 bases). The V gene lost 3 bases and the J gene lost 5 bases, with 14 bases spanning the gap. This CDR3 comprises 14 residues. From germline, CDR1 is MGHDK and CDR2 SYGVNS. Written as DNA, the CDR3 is TGTGCCAGCAGTGACCCCTCGGGGAAGAACGAGCAGTACTTC. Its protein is CASSDPSGKNEQYF.

CDR3: CASSLRQGGTEAFF. In DNA form, the CDR3 reads TGTGCCAGCAGTTTACGACAGGGCGGCACTGAAGCTTTCTTT. The chain joins TRBV27 to TRBJ1-1; 7 bases are a match to TRBD1. The CDR3 is 14 amino acids. Germline V gene data show CDR1 as MNHEY and CDR2 as SMNVEV (reference sequence). V shed 2 bases, J shed 4 bases, and the junction held 4 bases outside the gene matches.

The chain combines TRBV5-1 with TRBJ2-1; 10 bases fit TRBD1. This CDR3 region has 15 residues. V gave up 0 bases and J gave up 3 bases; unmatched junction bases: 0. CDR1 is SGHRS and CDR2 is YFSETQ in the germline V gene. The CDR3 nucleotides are TGCGCCAGCAGCTTGGGGGACAGGGGCTACAATGAGCAGTTCTTC. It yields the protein CASSLGDRGYNEQFF.

The CDR3 reads CASSVGVVEGNTEAFF. CDR3 nucleotide sequence: TGCGCCAGCAGCGTGGGAGTGGTAGAGGGGAACACTGAAGCTTTCTTT. The chain has TRBV5-1 and TRBJ1-1; D is ambiguous. The CDR3 runs to 16 residues. V was trimmed by 4 bases and J by 1 base, leaving 17 bases between them. Germline CDR1 is SGHRS and CDR2 is YFSETQ.

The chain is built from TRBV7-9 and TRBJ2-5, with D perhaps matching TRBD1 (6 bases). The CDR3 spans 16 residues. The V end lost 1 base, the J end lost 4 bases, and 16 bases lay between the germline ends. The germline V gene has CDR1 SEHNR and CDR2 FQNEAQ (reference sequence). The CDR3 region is CASSLEFQYRAETQYF. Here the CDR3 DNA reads TGTGCCAGCAGCTTAGAGTTTCAATACAGGGCAGAGACCCAGTACTTC. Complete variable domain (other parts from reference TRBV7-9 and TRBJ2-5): DTGVSQNPRHKITKRGQNVTFRCDPISEHNRLYWYRQTLGQGPEFLTYFQNEAQLEKSRLLSDRFSAERPKGSFSTLEIQRTEQGDSAMYLCASSLEFQYRAETQYFGPGTRLLVL.

The chain's CDR3 is CASRHRGGNEKLFF. CDR3 nucleotide sequence: TGTGCCAGCAGACACAGGGGGGGTAATGAAAAACTGTTTTTT. The V call is TRBV6-5, the J call TRBJ1-4, with TRBD1 matching over 8 bases. V lost 6 bases, J lost 4 bases, and 4 bases stayed unmatched. The CDR3 loop spans 14 amino acids. Germline V gives CDR1 MNHEY, CDR2 SVGAGI.